This paragraph covers one T cell receptor beta chain sequence. These data belong to a study of blood T cell repertoires in COVID-19. TCRdb's copy holds only in-frame clones and misses some; the assay was immunoSEQ multiplex PCR. The sample records some 200,000 clones, 84% being singletons. This CDR3 has 12 amino acids. With 2 bases clipped from V and 10 bases from J, the junction kept 3 bases outside the gene matches. Per the germline V gene, CDR1 is ENHRY and CDR2 is SYGVKD. The sequencing sample was made of peripheral blood. V is TRBV10-3 and J is TRBJ1-1, with TRBD1 matching 8 bases. This receptor was taken from a woman aged 45-65 years with active or convalescent COVID-19. In DNA form, the CDR3 reads TGTGCCATCAGTGAGCAGGGGGCAGGAGCTTTCTTT. Translation: CAISEQGAGAFF.